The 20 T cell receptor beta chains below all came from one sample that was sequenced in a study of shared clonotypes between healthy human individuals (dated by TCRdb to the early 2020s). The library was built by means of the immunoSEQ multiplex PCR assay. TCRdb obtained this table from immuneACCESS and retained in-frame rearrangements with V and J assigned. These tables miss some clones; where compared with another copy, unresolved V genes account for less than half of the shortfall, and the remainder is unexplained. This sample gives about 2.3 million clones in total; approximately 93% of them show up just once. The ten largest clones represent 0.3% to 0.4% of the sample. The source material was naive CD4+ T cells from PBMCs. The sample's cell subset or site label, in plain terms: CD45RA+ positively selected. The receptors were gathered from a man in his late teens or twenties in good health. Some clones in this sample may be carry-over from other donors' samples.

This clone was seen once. The CDR3 protein is CASSGGTDPRTDTQYF. The CDR3 nucleotides are TGCGCCAGCAGCGGGGGGACTGATCCCCGCACAGATACGCAGTATTTT. The chain is built from TRBV5-1 and TRBJ2-3, with D possibly matching TRBD2 (6 bases). The CDR3 spans 16 residues. The V gene lost 4 bases and the J gene lost 1 base, with 16 bases spanning the gap. Germline CDR1 and CDR2: SGHRS and YFSETQ.

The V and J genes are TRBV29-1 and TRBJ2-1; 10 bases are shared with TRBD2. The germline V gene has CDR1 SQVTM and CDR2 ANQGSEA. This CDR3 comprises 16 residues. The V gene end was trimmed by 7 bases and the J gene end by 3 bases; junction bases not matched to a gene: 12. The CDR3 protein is CSGLLAGGFFYNEQFF. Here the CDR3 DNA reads TGCAGCGGATTGTTAGCGGGAGGATTTTTCTACAATGAGCAGTTCTTC.

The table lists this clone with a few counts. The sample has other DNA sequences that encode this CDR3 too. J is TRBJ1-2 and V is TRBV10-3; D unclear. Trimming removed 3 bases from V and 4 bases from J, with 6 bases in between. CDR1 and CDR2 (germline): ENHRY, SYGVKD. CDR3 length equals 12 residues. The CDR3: CAISDGTYGYTF. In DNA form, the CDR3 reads TGTGCCATCAGTGACGGAACCTATGGCTACACCTTC.

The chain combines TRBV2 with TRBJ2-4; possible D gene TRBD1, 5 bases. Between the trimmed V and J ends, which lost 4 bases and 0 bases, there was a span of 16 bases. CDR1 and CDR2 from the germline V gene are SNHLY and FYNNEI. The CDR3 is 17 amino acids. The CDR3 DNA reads TGTGCCAGCAGTGTTGGGGCCCTTTTACTAGCCAAAAACATTCAGTACTTC. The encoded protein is CASSVGALLLAKNIQYF.

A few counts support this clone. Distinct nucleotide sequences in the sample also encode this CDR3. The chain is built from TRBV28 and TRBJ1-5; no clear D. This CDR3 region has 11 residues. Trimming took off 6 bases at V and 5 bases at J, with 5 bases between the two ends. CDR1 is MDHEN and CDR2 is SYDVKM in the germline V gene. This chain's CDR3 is CASRTHQPQHF. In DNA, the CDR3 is TGTGCCAGCAGGACGCATCAGCCCCAGCATTTT.

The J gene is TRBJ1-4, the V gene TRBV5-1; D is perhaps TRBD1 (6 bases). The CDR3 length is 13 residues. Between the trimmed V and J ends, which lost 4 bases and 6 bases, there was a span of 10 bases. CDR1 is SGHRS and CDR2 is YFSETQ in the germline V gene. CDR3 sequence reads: CASSQYRDEKLFF. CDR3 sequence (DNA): TGCGCCAGCAGCCAATACAGGGATGAAAAACTGTTTTTT.

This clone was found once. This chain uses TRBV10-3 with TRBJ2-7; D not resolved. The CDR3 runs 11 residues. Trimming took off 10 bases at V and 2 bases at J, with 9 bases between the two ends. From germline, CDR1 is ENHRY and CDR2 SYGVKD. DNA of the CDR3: TGTGCCAGCGGAGTCACCTACGAGCAGTACTTC. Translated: CASGVTYEQYF.

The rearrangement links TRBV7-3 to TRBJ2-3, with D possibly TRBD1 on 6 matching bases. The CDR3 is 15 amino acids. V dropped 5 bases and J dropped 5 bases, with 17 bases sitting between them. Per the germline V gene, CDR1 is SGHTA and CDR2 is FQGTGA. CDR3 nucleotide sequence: TGTGCCAGCAGCGAAGGGACAATGAGGGAAGATACGCAGTATTTT. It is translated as CASSEGTMREDTQYF. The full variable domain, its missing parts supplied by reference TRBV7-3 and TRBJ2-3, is GAGVSQTPSNKVTEKGKYVELRCDPISGHTALYWYRQSLGQGPEFLIYFQGTGAADDSGLPNDRFFAVRPEGSVSTLKIQRTERGDSAVYLCASSEGTMREDTQYFGPGTRLTVL.

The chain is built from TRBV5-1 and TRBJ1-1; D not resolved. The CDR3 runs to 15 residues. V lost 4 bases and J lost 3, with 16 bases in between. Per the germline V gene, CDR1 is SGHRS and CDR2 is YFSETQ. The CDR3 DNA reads TGCGCCAGCAGCCGCCGGGGTCTTGAGGACACTGAAGCTTTCTTT. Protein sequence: CASSRRGLEDTEAFF.

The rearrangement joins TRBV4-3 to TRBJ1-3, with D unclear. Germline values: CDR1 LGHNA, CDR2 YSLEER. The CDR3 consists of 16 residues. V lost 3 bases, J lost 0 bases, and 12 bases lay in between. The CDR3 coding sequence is TGCGCCAGCAGCCAGGAGGCAGGCAACTCTGGAAACACCATATATTTT. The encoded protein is CASSQEAGNSGNTIYF.

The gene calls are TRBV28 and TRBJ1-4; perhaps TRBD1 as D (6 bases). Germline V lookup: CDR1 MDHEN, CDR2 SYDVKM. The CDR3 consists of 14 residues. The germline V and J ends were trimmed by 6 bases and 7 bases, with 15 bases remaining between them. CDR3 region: CASSRDIVREKLFF. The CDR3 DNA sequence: TGTGCCAGCAGCCGGGACATCGTTCGTGAAAAACTGTTTTTT.

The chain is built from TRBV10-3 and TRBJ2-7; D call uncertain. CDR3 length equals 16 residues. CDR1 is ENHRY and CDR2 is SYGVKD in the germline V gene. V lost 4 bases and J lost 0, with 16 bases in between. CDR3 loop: CAISGERQRISYEQYF. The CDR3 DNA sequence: TGTGCCATCAGTGGGGAAAGACAAAGAATCTCCTACGAGCAGTACTTC.

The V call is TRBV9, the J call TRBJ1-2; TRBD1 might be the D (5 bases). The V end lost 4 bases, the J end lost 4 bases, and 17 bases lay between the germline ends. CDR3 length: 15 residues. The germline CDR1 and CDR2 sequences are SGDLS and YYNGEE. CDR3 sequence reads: CASSPRKGRSYGYTF. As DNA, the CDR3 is TGTGCCAGCAGCCCCCGGAAGGGGAGATCCTATGGCTACACCTTC.

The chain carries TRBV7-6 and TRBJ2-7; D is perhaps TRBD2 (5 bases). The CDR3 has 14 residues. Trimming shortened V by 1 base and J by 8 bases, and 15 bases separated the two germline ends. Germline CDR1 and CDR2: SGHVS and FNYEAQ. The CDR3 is CASSLEPADRKQYF. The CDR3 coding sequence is TGTGCCAGCAGCTTAGAGCCAGCGGACCGAAAGCAGTACTTC.

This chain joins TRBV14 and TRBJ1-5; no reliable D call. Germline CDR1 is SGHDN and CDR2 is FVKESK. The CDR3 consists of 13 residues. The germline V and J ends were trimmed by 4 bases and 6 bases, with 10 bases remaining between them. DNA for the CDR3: TGTGCCAGCAGCCGAGGGCTGGGTCAGCCCCAGCATTTT. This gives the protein CASSRGLGQPQHF. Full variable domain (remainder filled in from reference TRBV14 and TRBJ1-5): EAGVTQFPSHSVIEKGQTVTLRCDPISGHDNLYWYRRVMGKEIKFLLHFVKESKQDESGMPNNRFLAERTGGTYSTLKVQPAELEDSGVYFCASSRGLGQPQHFGDGTRLSIL.

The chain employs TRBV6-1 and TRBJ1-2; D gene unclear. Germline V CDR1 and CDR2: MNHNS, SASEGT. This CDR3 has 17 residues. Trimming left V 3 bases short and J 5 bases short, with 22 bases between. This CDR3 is CASSENSRGPNVYGYTF. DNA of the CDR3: TGTGCCAGCAGTGAGAATAGTCGAGGGCCAAACGTTTATGGCTACACCTTC.

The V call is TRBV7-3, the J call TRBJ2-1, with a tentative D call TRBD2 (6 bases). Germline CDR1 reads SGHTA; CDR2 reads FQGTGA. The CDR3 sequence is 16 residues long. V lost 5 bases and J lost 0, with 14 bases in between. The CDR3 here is CASSPLASSSYNEQFF. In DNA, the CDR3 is TGTGCCAGCAGCCCGCTAGCGTCGAGCTCCTACAATGAGCAGTTCTTC.

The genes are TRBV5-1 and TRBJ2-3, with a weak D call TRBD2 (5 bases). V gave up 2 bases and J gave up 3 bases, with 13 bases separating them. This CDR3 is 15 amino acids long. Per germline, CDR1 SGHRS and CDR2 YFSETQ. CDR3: CASSFLERGTDTQYF. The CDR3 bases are TGCGCCAGCAGCTTTTTGGAGAGAGGGACAGATACGCAGTATTTT.

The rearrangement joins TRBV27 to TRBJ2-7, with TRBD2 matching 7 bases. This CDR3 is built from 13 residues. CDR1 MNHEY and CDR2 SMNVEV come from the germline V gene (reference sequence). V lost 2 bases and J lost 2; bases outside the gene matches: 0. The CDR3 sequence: CASSLTSAYEQYF. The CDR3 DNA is TGTGCCAGCAGTTTAACTAGCGCCTACGAGCAGTACTTC.

The CDR3 spells CASRRTSGSSSYEQYF. The CDR3 coding sequence is TGTGCCAGCAGACGGACTAGCGGGAGCAGCTCCTACGAGCAGTACTTC. The V gene is TRBV2, the J gene TRBJ2-7; 13 nucleotides match TRBD2. V dropped 6 bases and J dropped 0; count of bases not matched to a gene: 5. This CDR3 comprises 16 residues. Germline CDR1 is SNHLY and CDR2 is FYNNEI.